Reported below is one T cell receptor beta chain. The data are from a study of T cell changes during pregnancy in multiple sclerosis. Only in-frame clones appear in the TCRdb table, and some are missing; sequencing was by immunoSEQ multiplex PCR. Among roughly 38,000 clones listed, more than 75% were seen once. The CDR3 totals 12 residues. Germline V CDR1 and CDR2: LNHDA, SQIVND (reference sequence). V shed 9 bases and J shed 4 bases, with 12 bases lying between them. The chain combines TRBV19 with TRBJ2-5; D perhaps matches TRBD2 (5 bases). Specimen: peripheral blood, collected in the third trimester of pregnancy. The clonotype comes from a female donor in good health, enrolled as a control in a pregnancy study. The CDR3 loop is CASGDLGETQYF. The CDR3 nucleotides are TGTGCCAGCGGGGATTTGGGAGAGACCCAGTACTTC.